Included here is one T cell receptor beta chain sequence, with context. What it binds is unknown. Other DNA sequences of this sample code for an identical CDR3. This sample was taken from a study of shared clonotypes between healthy human individuals. CD45RO negativity and positive selection for CCR7 defined naive CD8 cells, a population that excluded terminally differentiated effector memory CD45RA+ cells. Per the original data handling: ImmunoSEQ junction-only sequences lacked quality scores, so their filtering differed. TCRdb keeps only in-frame clones here, not all; method: immunoSEQ multiplex PCR. For V, J and clone size, that table is used; D and trimming come from the DNA. The table includes about 600,000 clones, nearly 98% detected once. Germline V gene data show CDR1 as SGDLS and CDR2 as YYNGEE. The ends were cut back, 3 bases at V and 3 bases at J, with 7 bases in the middle. The CDR3 is 12 amino acids.

Study-wide points: Clonotype sharing levels among donors were expected to vary with sequencing depth. Clonotype sharing across a few donors was observed for about 5.5% of naive CD4 clonotypes. Tissue TCR repertoires likely differ from these blood-only repertoires.

Input material: naive CD8+ T cells sorted from blood. This rearrangement joins TRBV9 to TRBJ2-7; D ambiguous. This TCR was recovered from a man younger than 40 in good health. Here the CDR3 reads CASSGTDYEQYF. For the CDR3, the DNA is TGTGCCAGCAGCGGGACGGACTACGAGCAGTACTTC.